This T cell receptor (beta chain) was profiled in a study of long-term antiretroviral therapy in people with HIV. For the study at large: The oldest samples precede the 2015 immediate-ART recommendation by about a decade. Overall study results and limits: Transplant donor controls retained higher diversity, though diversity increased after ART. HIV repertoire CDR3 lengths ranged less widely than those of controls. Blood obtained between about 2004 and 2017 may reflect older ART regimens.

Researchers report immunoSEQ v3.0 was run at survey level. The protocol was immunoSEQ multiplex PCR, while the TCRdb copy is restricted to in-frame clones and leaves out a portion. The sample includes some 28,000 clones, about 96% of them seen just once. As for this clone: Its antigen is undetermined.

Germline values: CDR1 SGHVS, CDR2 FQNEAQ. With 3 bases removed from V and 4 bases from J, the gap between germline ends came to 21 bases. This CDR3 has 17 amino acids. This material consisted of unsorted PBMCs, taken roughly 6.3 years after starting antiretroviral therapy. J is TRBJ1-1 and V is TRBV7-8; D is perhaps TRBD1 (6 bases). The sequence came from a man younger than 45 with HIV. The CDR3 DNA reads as TGTGCCAGCAGCTTGGGACCTGGGGGGGCTAGGGTCACTGAAGCTTTCTTT. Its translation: CASSLGPGGARVTEAFF. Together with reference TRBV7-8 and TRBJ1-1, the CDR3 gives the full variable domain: GAGVSQSPRYKVAKRGQDVALRCDPISGHVSLFWYQQALGQGPEFLTYFQNEAQLDKSGLPSDRFFAERPEGSVSTLKIQRTQQEDSAVYLCASSLGPGGARVTEAFFGQGTRLTVV.